This is a list of T cell receptor beta chains from one sample in a study of T cells and Merkel cell carcinoma outcomes. Sequencing used immunoSEQ multiplex PCR; TCRdb keeps in-frame clones, though not all of them. The data show under 20,000 clones, with around 87% seen just once and under 8% held by the top ten. Material for sequencing was tumor tissue from Merkel cell carcinoma. The receptors were gathered from a human donor with Merkel cell carcinoma. CDR3s include the opening cysteine and the closing phenylalanine or tryptophan. Fields, in order: D gene, CDR3 length, J gene, clone size, V gene, CDR3 protein, CDR3 DNA. D genes are given only for firm matches. Size is stated for part of the rows, as once, few or many counts, or as a class when the clone is expanded.

NA 10 TRBJ1-1 NA TRBV11-2 CASGATEAFF TGTGCCAGCGGGGCCACTGAAGCTTTCTTT
NA 14 TRBJ2-1 once TRBV11-3 CASSFGGAKNEQFF TGTGCCAGCAGCTTTGGGGGCGCGAAAAATGAGCAGTTCTTC
NA 14 TRBJ2-7 large TRBV2 CASSPLAWAYEQYF TGTGCCAGCAGTCCACTAGCTTGGGCCTACGAGCAGTACTTC
TRBD1 14 TRBJ1-3 NA TRBV5-1 CASSTDRLENTIYF TGCGCCAGCAGCACGGACAGGCTAGAAAACACCATATATTTT
NA 12 TRBJ2-1 once TRBV6-1 CASNEYGYEQFF TGTGCCAGCAATGAATATGGGTATGAGCAGTTCTTC
NA 11 TRBJ2-1 few TRBV19 CASSIHNEQFF TGTGCCAGTAGTATCCACAATGAGCAGTTCTTC
NA 14 TRBJ2-5 few TRBV6-5 CASSYFGGGETQYF TGTGCCAGCAGCTACTTCGGGGGCGGCGAGACCCAGTACTTC
NA 12 TRBJ2-5 few TRBV11-2 CASSLDLGTQYF TGTGCCAGCAGCTTAGATCTTGGGACCCAGTACTTC
TRBD2 15 TRBJ2-1 NA TRBV11-1 CASSLASTSGYEQFF TGTGCCAGCAGCTTAGCGTCGACTAGCGGCTATGAGCAGTTCTTC
NA 14 TRBJ2-5 NA TRBV5-1 CASSFGGAEETQYF TGCGCCAGCAGCTTTGGGGGGGCAGAAGAGACCCAGTACTTC
TRBD1 15 TRBJ1-3 NA TRBV30 CAWSGDRASGNTIYF TGTGCCTGGAGCGGGGACAGAGCCTCGGGAAACACCATATATTTT
NA 16 TRBJ2-4 few TRBV27 CASSSGRLGGKNIQYF TGTGCCAGCAGTTCGGGACGCCTGGGGGGCAAAAACATTCAGTACTTC
TRBD1 14 TRBJ1-5 NA TRBV2 CASSRDRVNQPQHF TGTGCCAGCTCTCGGGACAGGGTCAATCAGCCCCAGCATTTT
TRBD2 13 TRBJ2-3 NA TRBV11-2 CASSLGLADTQYF TGTGCCAGCAGTTTGGGACTAGCAGATACGCAGTATTTT
TRBD2 17 TRBJ2-2 NA TRBV5-6 CASSLVGGGRNTGELFF TGTGCCAGCAGCTTGGTTGGGGGGGGACGGAACACCGGGGAGCTGTTTTTT
NA 15 TRBJ1-6 NA TRBV19 CASTLGAGKNSPLHF TGTGCCAGTACCCTGGGGGCAGGGAAGAATTCACCCCTCCACTTT
NA 14 TRBJ1-5 NA TRBV28 CASRVSGVSQPQHF TGTGCCAGCCGGGTTTCGGGGGTGAGTCAGCCCCAGCATTTT